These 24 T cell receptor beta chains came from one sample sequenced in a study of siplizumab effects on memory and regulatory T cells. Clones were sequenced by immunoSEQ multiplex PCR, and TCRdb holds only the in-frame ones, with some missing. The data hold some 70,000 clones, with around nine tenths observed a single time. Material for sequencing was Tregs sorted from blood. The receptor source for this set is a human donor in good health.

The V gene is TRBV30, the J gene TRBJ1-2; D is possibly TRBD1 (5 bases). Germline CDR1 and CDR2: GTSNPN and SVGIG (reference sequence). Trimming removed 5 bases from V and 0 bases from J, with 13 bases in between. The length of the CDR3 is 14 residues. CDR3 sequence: CAWVGTAPNYGYTF. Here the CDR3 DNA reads TGTGCCTGGGTCGGGACCGCCCCTAACTATGGCTACACCTTC. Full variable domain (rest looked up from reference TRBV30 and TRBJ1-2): SQTIHQWPATLVQPVGSPLSLECTVEGTSNPNLYWYRQAAGRGLQLLFYSVGIGQISSEVPQNLSASRPQDRQFILSSKKLLLSDSGFYLCAWVGTAPNYGYTFGSGTRLTVV.

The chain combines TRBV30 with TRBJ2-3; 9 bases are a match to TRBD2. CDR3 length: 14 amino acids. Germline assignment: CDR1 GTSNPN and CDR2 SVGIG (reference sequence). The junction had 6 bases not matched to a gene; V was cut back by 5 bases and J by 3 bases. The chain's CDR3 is CAWAASGETDTQYF. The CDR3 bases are TGTGCCTGGGCGGCTAGCGGGGAGACAGATACGCAGTATTTT. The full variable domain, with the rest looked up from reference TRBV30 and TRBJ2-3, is SQTIHQWPATLVQPVGSPLSLECTVEGTSNPNLYWYRQAAGRGLQLLFYSVGIGQISSEVPQNLSASRPQDRQFILSSKKLLLSDSGFYLCAWAASGETDTQYFGPGTRLTVL.

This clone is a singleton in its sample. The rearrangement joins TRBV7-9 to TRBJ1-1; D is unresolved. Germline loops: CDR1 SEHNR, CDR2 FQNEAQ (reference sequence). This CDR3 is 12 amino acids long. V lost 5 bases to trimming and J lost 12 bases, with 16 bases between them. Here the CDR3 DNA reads TGTGCCAGCAGCCTGGTATTATTGGAATCTTTCTTT. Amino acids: CASSLVLLESFF.

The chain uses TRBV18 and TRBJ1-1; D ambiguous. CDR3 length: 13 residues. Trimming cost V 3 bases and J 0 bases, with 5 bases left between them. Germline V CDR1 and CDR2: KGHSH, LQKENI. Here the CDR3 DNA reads TGTGCCAGCTCACCGAACATGAACACTGAAGCTTTCTTT. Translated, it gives CASSPNMNTEAFF.

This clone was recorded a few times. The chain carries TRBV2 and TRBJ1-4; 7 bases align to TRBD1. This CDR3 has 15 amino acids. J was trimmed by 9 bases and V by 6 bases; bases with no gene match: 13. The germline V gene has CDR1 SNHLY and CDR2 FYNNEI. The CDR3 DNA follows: TGTGCCAGCAGCCGAGAGACAGGGACTGTAAAAAAACTGTTTTTT. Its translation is CASSRETGTVKKLFF.

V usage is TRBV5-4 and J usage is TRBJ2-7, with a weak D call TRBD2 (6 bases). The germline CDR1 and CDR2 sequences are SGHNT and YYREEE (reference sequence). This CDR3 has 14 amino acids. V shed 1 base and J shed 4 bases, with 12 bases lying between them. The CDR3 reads CASSLLGGRYEQYF. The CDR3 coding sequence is TGTGCCAGCAGCTTGTTGGGGGGACGGTACGAGCAGTACTTC.

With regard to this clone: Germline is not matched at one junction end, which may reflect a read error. CDR3 in amino acids: CASSVGLGLVAGTGEPFF. DNA of the CDR3: TGTGCCAGCAGCGTAGGATTGGGTTTGGTAGCGGGCACCGGGGAGCCGTTTTTT. This chain joins TRBV9 and TRBJ2-2, with 7 nucleotides matching TRBD2. Germline V gene data show CDR1 as SGDLS and CDR2 as YYNGEE. This CDR3 is built from 18 residues.

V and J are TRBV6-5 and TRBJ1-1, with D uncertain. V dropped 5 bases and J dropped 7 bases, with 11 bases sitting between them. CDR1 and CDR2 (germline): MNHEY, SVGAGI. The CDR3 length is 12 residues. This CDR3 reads CASSLDAVEAFF. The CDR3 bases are TGTGCCAGCAGTCTCGATGCAGTTGAAGCTTTCTTT.

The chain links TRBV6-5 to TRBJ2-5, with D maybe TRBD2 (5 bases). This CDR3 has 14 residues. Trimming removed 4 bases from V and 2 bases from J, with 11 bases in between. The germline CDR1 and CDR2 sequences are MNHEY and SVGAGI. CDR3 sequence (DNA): TGTGCCAGCAGTTCCGGACTGACGCAAGAGACCCAGTACTTC. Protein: CASSSGLTQETQYF.

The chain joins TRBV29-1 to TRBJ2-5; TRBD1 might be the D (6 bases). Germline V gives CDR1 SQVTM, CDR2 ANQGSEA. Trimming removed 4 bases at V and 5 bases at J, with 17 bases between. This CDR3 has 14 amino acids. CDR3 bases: TGCAGCGTTGTTTTTAGGGAAAGGGGGGAGACCCAGTACTTC. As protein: CSVVFRERGETQYF.

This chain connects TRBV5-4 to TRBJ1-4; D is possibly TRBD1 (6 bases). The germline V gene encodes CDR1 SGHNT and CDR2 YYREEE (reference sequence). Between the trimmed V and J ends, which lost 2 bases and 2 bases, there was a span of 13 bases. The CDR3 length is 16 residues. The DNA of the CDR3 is TGTGCCAGCAGCTTTAGGCAGGGGCTCACTAATGAAAAACTGTTTTTT. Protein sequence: CASSFRQGLTNEKLFF. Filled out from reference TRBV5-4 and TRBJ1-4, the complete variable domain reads ETGVTQSPTHLIKTRGQQVTLRCSSQSGHNTVSWYQQALGQGPQFIFQYYREEENGRGNFPPRFSGLQFPNYSSELNVNALELDDSALYLCASSFRQGLTNEKLFFGSGTQLSVL.

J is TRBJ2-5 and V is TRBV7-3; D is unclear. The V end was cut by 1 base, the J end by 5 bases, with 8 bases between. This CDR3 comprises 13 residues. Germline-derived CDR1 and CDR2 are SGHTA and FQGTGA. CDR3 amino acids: CASSLIPRETQYF. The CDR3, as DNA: TGTGCCAGCAGCTTAATCCCGCGGGAGACCCAGTACTTC.

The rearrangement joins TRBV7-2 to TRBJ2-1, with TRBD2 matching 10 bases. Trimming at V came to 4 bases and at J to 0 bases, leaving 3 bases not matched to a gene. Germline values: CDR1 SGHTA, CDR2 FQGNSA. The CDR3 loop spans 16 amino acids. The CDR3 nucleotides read TGTGCCAGCAGCTCCTCTAGCGGGAGCTCCTACAATGAGCAGTTCTTC. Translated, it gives CASSSSSGSSYNEQFF.

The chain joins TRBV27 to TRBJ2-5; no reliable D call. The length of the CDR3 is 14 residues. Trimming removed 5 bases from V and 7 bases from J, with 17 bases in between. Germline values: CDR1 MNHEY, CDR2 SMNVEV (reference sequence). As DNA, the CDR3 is TGTGCCAGCAGTCCGATGATCCATCGAGGGACCCAGTACTTC. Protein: CASSPMIHRGTQYF.

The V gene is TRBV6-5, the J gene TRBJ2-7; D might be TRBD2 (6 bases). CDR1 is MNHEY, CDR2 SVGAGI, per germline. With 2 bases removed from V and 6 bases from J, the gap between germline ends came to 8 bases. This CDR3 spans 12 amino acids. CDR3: CASSYREAEQYF. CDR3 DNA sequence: TGTGCCAGCAGTTACAGGGAGGCCGAGCAGTACTTC.

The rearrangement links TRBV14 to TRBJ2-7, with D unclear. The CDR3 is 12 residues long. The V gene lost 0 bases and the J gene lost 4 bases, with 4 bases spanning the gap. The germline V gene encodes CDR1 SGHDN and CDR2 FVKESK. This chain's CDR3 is CASSQDRYEQYF. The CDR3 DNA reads TGTGCCAGCAGCCAAGACAGGTACGAGCAGTACTTC.

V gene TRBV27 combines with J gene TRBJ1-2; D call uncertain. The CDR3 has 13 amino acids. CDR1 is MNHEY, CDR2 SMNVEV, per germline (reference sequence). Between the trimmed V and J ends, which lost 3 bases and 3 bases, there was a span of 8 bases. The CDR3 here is CASSLWADYGYTF. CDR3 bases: TGTGCCAGCAGTTTGTGGGCGGACTATGGCTACACCTTC.

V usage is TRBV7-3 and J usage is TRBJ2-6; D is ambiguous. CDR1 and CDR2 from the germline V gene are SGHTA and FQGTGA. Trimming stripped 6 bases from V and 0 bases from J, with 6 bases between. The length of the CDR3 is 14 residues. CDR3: CASSYRSGANVLTF. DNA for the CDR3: TGTGCCAGCAGTTATCGCTCTGGGGCCAACGTCCTGACTTTC.

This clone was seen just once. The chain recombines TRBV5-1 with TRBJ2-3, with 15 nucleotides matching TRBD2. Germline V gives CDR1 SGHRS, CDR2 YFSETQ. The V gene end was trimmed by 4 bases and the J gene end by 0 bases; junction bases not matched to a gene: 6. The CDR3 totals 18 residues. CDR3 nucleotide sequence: TGCGCCAGCAGCCCCGGACTAGCGGGAGGGGTTAGCACAGATACGCAGTATTTT. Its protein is CASSPGLAGGVSTDTQYF.

The CDR3 sequence: CASSPPVQSSGNTIYF. In nucleotides, the CDR3 is TGTGCCAGCTCACCACCGGTTCAGAGCTCTGGAAACACCATATATTTT. The chain links TRBV18 to TRBJ1-3; D ambiguous. CDR1 is KGHSH and CDR2 is LQKENI in the germline V gene. The ends were cut back, 0 bases at V and 0 bases at J, with 9 bases in the middle. This CDR3 spans 16 amino acids.

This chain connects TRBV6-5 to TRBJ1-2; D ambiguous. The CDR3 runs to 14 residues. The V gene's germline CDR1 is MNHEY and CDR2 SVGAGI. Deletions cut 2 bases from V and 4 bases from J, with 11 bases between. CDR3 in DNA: TGTGCCAGCAGTTACCGGGGTCGGGGCTATGGCTACACCTTC. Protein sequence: CASSYRGRGYGYTF.

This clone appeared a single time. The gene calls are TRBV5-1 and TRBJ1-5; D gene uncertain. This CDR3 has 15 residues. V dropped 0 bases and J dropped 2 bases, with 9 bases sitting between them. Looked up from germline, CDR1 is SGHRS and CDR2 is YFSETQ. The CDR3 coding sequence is TGCGCCAGCAGCTTGGGAGATAGGGGCAATCAGCCCCAGCATTTT. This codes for CASSLGDRGNQPQHF.

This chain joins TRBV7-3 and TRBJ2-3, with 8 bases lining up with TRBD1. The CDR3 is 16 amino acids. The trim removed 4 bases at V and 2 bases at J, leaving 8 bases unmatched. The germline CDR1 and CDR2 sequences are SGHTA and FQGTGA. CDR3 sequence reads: CASSSGGQGNTDTQYF. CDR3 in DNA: TGTGCCAGCAGCTCAGGGGGCCAGGGAAACACAGATACGCAGTATTTT.

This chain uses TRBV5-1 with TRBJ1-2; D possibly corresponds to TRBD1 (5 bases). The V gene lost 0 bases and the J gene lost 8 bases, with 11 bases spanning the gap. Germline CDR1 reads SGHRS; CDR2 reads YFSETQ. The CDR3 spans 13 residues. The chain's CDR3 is CASSLERGLGYTF. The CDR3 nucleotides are TGCGCCAGCAGCTTGGAAAGGGGCCTAGGCTACACCTTC.